Shown below are 25 T cell receptor beta chains from a single sample sequenced in a study of control samples from healthy donors and cancer patients. Using immunoSEQ multiplex PCR, the repertoire was profiled, and TCRdb retains in-frame clones only, with some absent. Counted here are 70,000 to 85,000 clones, around 83% occurring once; the ten biggest clones make up around 10%. The sample was PBMCs. The receptors were sampled from a man aged 55 to 69 with head and neck cancer.

The chain couples TRBV25-1 to TRBJ1-1; 8 nucleotides match TRBD1. This CDR3 spans 15 amino acids. With V trimmed by 3 bases and J by 0 bases, 3 bases remained unmatched. The germline gives CDR1 MGHDK, CDR2 SYGVNS. The CDR3 spells CASSEGDRMNTEAFF. In DNA form, the CDR3 reads TGTGCCAGCAGTGAGGGGGACAGGATGAACACTGAAGCTTTCTTT.

CDR3 sequence: CASSLGGSSSYNEQFF. The CDR3 region has the DNA TGCGCCAGCAGCTTGGGCGGGTCGAGCTCCTACAATGAGCAGTTCTTC. V usage is TRBV5-1 and J usage is TRBJ2-1; the D gene is possibly TRBD2 (5 bases). V lost 0 bases and J lost 0, with 10 bases in between. The CDR3 runs 16 residues. Germline assignment: CDR1 SGHRS and CDR2 YFSETQ.

This clone was recorded only once. The V call is TRBV2, the J call TRBJ2-2; no clear D gene. V lost 7 bases and J lost 0, with 9 bases in between. CDR1 is SNHLY, CDR2 FYNNEI, per germline. The CDR3 sequence is 14 residues long. The chain's CDR3 is CASKAHPNTGELFF. The CDR3 coding sequence is TGTGCCAGCAAGGCACACCCGAACACCGGGGAGCTGTTTTTT.

V usage is TRBV3-1 (or the pseudogene TRBV3-2) and J usage is TRBJ2-7, with D perhaps TRBD2 (6 bases). Between the trimmed V and J ends, which lost 1 base and 7 bases, there was a span of 20 bases. CDR3 length: 16 residues. CDR1 and CDR2 from the germline V gene are LGHDT and YNNKEL (reference sequence). CDR3 region: CASSQGLRAGFEEQYF. The CDR3, as DNA: TGTGCCAGCAGCCAAGGTCTCCGGGCGGGGTTCGAGGAGCAGTACTTC.

The chain recombines TRBV2 with TRBJ1-1; D ambiguous. CDR1 and CDR2 from the germline V gene are SNHLY and FYNNEI. This CDR3 contains 14 residues. V dropped 3 bases and J dropped 0 bases, with 8 bases sitting between them. CDR3 nucleotide sequence: TGTGCCAGCAGTGATTGGGGTGTGAACACTGAAGCTTTCTTT. Amino acids: CASSDWGVNTEAFF.

The chain is built from TRBV19 and TRBJ1-1, with TRBD1 as a possible D gene (6 bases). Trimming stripped 2 bases from V and 2 bases from J, with 9 bases between. Per germline, CDR1 LNHDA and CDR2 SQIVND (reference sequence). CDR3 size: 14 residues. The CDR3 DNA follows: TGTGCCAGTAGTATACAGGGGACCAACACTGAAGCTTTCTTT. It yields the protein CASSIQGTNTEAFF.

The rearrangement links TRBV18 to TRBJ2-1; the match to TRBD2 covers 8 bases. The CDR3 sequence is 14 residues long. The junction had 4 bases not matched to a gene; V was cut back by 2 bases and J by 7 bases. CDR1 and CDR2 (germline): KGHSH, LQKENI. The CDR3: CASSPGLAGNEQFF. In nucleotides, the CDR3 is TGTGCCAGCTCACCAGGACTAGCTGGGAATGAGCAGTTCTTC.

The chain couples TRBV5-1 to TRBJ1-2; D remains ambiguous. Germline CDR1 and CDR2: SGHRS and YFSETQ. The CDR3 contains 13 residues. Trimming pared 1 base from V and 6 bases from J, leaving 10 bases between. CDR3 loop: CASSLSYTDGYTF. The CDR3, as DNA: TGCGCCAGCAGCTTGAGTTACACCGATGGCTACACCTTC.

V usage is TRBV11-3 and J usage is TRBJ2-6; D unresolved. V lost 1 base, J lost 3 bases, and 13 bases lay in between. The CDR3 runs to 17 residues. CDR1 SGHNT and CDR2 YENEEA come from the germline V gene. The CDR3 sequence is CASSLGAAYFGANVLTF. As DNA, the CDR3 is TGTGCCAGCAGCTTAGGGGCAGCGTACTTTGGGGCCAACGTCCTGACTTTC.

This chain uses TRBV24-1 with TRBJ1-2, with a possible D match to TRBD1 (5 bases). Per germline, CDR1 KGHDR and CDR2 SFDVKD. This CDR3 is built from 11 residues. The ends were cut back, 4 bases at V and 7 bases at J, with 6 bases in the middle. CDR3 region: CATSEGGGYTF. CDR3 DNA sequence: TGTGCCACCAGTGAGGGGGGTGGCTACACCTTC.

V gene TRBV19 combines with J gene TRBJ2-2; D gene unclear. The length of the CDR3 is 13 residues. The germline gives CDR1 LNHDA, CDR2 SQIVND (reference sequence). V lost 6 bases, J lost 5 bases, and 10 bases lay in between. The CDR3 nucleotides are TGTGCCAGTAGCCCTTCGTCTACCGGGGAGCTGTTTTTT. It yields the protein CASSPSSTGELFF. Full variable domain (outside the CDR3, taken from reference TRBV19 and TRBJ2-2): DGGITQSPKYLFRKEGQNVTLSCEQNLNHDAMYWYRQDPGQGLRLIYYSQIVNDFQKGDIAEGYSVSREKKESFPLTVTSAQKNPTAFYLCASSPSSTGELFFGEGSRLTVL.

In its sample, this clone was seen a few times. The chain uses TRBV12-3 or TRBV12-4 and TRBJ2-7; unclear D gene. Trimming shortened V by 6 bases and J by 4 bases, and 7 bases separated the two germline ends. This CDR3 comprises 11 residues. The CDR3 loop is CASRKTYEQYF. For the CDR3, the DNA is TGTGCCAGCAGAAAAACGTACGAGCAGTACTTC.

The rearrangement uses TRBV5-1 and TRBJ1-1; no clear D gene. CDR3 size: 12 residues. Between the trimmed V and J ends, which lost 0 bases and 11 bases, there was a span of 11 bases. Germline V CDR1 and CDR2: SGHRS, YFSETQ. The CDR3 nucleotides read TGCGCCAGCAGCTTGGTGGGCGGTGAGGCTTTCTTT. Its translation is CASSLVGGEAFF.

In nucleotides, the CDR3 is TGTGCCAGCAGGACAGATACAGCCAAAAACATTCAGTACTTC. Its protein product is CASRTDTAKNIQYF. The chain carries TRBV28 and TRBJ2-4, with a weak D call TRBD1 (5 bases). The CDR3 has 14 residues. Germline V gene sequence: CDR1 MDHEN, CDR2 SYDVKM. V shed 6 bases and J shed 0 bases, with 9 bases lying between them.

The chain employs TRBV28 and TRBJ2-7; no reliable D call. CDR3 length: 12 amino acids. CDR1 and CDR2 from the germline V gene are MDHEN and SYDVKM. Deletions cut 4 bases from V and 4 bases from J, with 8 bases between. CDR3 loop: CASSSYIYEQYF. CDR3 DNA: TGTGCCAGCAGTTCGTATATTTACGAGCAGTACTTC.

The rearrangement joins TRBV5-8 to TRBJ1-4; 8 bases line up with TRBD1. V shed 0 bases and J 0 bases; nucleotides not matched to a gene: 7. There are 18 residues in the CDR3. Germline CDR1 and CDR2: SGHTS and YDEGEE. CDR3 region: CASSLVGTGVATNEKLFF. In DNA form, the CDR3 reads TGTGCCAGCAGCTTGGTAGGGACAGGAGTTGCAACTAATGAAAAACTGTTTTTT.

The V call is TRBV9, the J call TRBJ2-2; TRBD2 matches at 7 bases. The V gene's germline CDR1 is SGDLS and CDR2 YYNGEE. The CDR3 sequence is 16 residues long. V shed 3 bases and J 0 bases; nucleotides not matched to a gene: 5. The chain's CDR3 is CASSASGNSNTGELFF. The CDR3 nucleotides read TGTGCCAGCAGCGCCAGCGGGAATTCGAACACCGGGGAGCTGTTTTTT. Full variable domain (rest looked up from reference TRBV9 and TRBJ2-2): DSGVTQTPKHLITATGQRVTLRCSPRSGDLSVYWYQQSLDQGLQFLIQYYNGEERAKGNILERFSAQQFPDLHSELNLSSLELGDSALYFCASSASGNSNTGELFFGEGSRLTVL.

The V gene is TRBV5-1, the J gene TRBJ1-2; possible D gene TRBD1, 6 bases. The CDR3 spans 15 residues. Germline CDR1 SGHRS, CDR2 YFSETQ. Trimming cost V 0 bases and J 3 bases, with 12 bases left between them. DNA for the CDR3: TGCGCCAGCAGCTTGGGTTGGCAGGGGTACTATGGCTACACCTTC. This sequence encodes CASSLGWQGYYGYTF.

The chain employs TRBV28 and TRBJ2-3, with 9 bases lining up with TRBD1. The CDR3 extends over 15 amino acids. CDR1 and CDR2 (germline): MDHEN, SYDVKM. V lost 2 bases and J lost 3; bases outside the gene matches: 3. The CDR3, as DNA: TGTGCCAGCAGTTTACCGGGACAGGGAACAGATACGCAGTATTTT. It is translated as CASSLPGQGTDTQYF.

The chain employs TRBV20-1 and TRBJ1-6; possible D gene TRBD1, 5 bases. The CDR3 is made up of 13 amino acids. CDR1 and CDR2 from the germline V gene are DFQATT and SNEGSKA (reference sequence). V was cut by 3 bases and J by 9 bases, with 12 bases left in between. The CDR3 DNA sequence: TGCAGTGCTAGTGACGGGGGTGGTTCACCCCTCCACTTT. It is translated as CSASDGGGSPLHF.

The chain employs TRBV7-2 and TRBJ2-5; D uncertain. This CDR3 is 14 amino acids long. The V gene's germline CDR1 is SGHTA and CDR2 FQGNSA. Trimming stripped 4 bases from V and 1 base from J, with 10 bases between. CDR3 DNA: TGTGCCAGCAGCTCCCCTATTGCCCAAGAGACCCAGTACTTC. Protein sequence: CASSSPIAQETQYF.

The rearrangement uses TRBV28 and TRBJ2-1; 10 nucleotides line up with TRBD2. CDR1 MDHEN and CDR2 SYDVKM come from the germline V gene. Trimming removed 6 bases from V and 10 bases from J; junction bases left unmatched: 12. The CDR3 spans 15 residues. In DNA form, the CDR3 reads TGTGCCAGCAGCTTAGCTAGCGGGAGTGGGAAGGAGCAGTTCTTC. Encoded protein: CASSLASGSGKEQFF.

The chain uses TRBV19 and TRBJ1-3; tentatively, D is TRBD1 (6 bases). The V end was cut by 10 bases, the J end by 0 bases, with 16 bases between. Germline CDR1 reads LNHDA; CDR2 reads SQIVND (reference sequence). The length of the CDR3 is 15 residues. CDR3 amino acids: CATKGHVDSGNTIYF. The CDR3 DNA sequence: TGTGCCACCAAGGGACACGTAGACTCTGGAAACACCATATATTTT.

V usage is TRBV25-1 and J usage is TRBJ2-2, with TRBD2 matching 10 bases. Per the germline V gene, CDR1 is MGHDK and CDR2 is SYGVNS. The CDR3 sequence is 18 residues long. V lost 5 bases and J lost 4; bases outside the gene matches: 13. The CDR3: CASSQFEGLAGATGELFF. The CDR3 DNA reads TGTGCCAGCAGTCAATTTGAGGGGCTAGCGGGAGCCACCGGGGAGCTGTTTTTT.

The chain links TRBV19 to TRBJ1-1; D might be TRBD1 (5 bases). V gave up 1 base and J gave up 5 bases, with 8 bases separating them. Germline CDR1 LNHDA, CDR2 SQIVND (reference sequence). This CDR3 is built from 13 residues. The DNA of the CDR3 is TGTGCCAGTAGTATAGGAGGGGCGACTGAAGCTTTCTTT. Protein sequence: CASSIGGATEAFF.